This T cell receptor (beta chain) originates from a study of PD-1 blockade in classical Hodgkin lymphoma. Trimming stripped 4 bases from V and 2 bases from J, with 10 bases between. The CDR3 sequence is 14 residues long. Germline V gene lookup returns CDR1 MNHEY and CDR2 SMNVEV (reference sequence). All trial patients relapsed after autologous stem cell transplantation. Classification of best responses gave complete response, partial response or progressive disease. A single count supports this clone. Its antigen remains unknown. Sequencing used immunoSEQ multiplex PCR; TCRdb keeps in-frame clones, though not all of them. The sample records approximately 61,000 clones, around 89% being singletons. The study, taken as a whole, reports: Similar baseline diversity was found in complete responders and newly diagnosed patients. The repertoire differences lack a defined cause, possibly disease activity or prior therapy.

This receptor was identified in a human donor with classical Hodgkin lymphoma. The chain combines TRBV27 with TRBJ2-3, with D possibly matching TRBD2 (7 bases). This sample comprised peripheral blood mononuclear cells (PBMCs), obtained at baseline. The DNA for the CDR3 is TGTGCCAGCAGTTGGGGGGGGCACACAGATACGCAGTATTTT. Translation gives CASSWGGHTDTQYF.